A single sample is the source of the 16 T cell receptor beta chains below, sequenced in a study of blood T cell repertoires in COVID-19. Assay used: immunoSEQ multiplex PCR; TCRdb lists only in-frame clones, some missing. The sample lists some 130,000 clones; almost 70% were seen once. Input material: peripheral blood. Receptor source: a woman in her 70s with acute or convalescent COVID-19.

The chain employs TRBV2 and TRBJ1-2; 8 positions match TRBD1. This CDR3 has 13 amino acids. The V and J ends lost 5 bases and 3 bases, in that order; junction bases with no gene match: 2. CDR1 and CDR2 from the germline V gene are SNHLY and FYNNEI. The CDR3 reads CASSSDRDYGYTF. DNA for the CDR3: TGTGCCAGCAGTTCGGACAGGGACTATGGCTACACCTTC.

Of note for this clone: In the same sample, other DNA sequences code for this CDR3. The J gene is TRBJ2-2, the V gene TRBV7-2, with 8 bases lining up with TRBD2. This CDR3 contains 16 residues. The germline V gene encodes CDR1 SGHTA and CDR2 FQGNSA. Unmatched junction bases numbered 9, after V lost 1 base and J lost 8 bases. The CDR3 coding sequence is TGTGCCAGCAGCTTAGACCGGGGGGGGCCGGTGGGGGAGCTGTTTTTT. Protein: CASSLDRGGPVGELFF.

This clone was recorded a few times. This sequence joins TRBV2 and TRBJ2-2; 7 bases line up with TRBD1. From germline, CDR1 is SNHLY and CDR2 FYNNEI. The length of the CDR3 is 15 residues. The V segment lost 6 bases and the J segment 7 bases; nucleotides outside the gene matches: 11. This CDR3 reads CASRENRGLDGELFF. The CDR3 region has the DNA TGTGCCAGCAGAGAGAACAGGGGCCTGGACGGGGAGCTGTTTTTT. Combining the CDR3 with reference TRBV2 and TRBJ2-2 gives the whole variable domain EPEVTQTPSHQVTQMGQEVILRCVPISNHLYFYWYRQILGQKVEFLVSFYNNEISEKSEIFDDQFSVERPDGSNFTLKIRSTKLEDSAMYFCASRENRGLDGELFFGEGSRLTVL.

V and J are TRBV6-1 and TRBJ2-5; D is possibly TRBD2 (6 bases). Trimming removed 3 bases from V and 1 base from J, with 12 bases in between. Per germline, CDR1 MNHNS and CDR2 SASEGT. This CDR3 contains 15 residues. This CDR3 reads CASSELTGAQETQYF. CDR3 bases: TGTGCCAGCAGTGAGTTAACGGGAGCCCAAGAGACCCAGTACTTC.

The chain couples TRBV7-2 to TRBJ1-3, with 8 bases matching TRBD1. This CDR3 spans 16 amino acids. After removal of 5 bases from V and 7 bases from J, the junction contained 13 bases not matched to a gene. Germline V gene lookup returns CDR1 SGHTA and CDR2 FQGNSA. The CDR3, as DNA: TGTGCCAGCAGCCTGGGACAGGCCCCCTGGTCGAACACCATATATTTT. Encoded protein: CASSLGQAPWSNTIYF.

Only a few counts were recorded for this clone. V and J are TRBV28 and TRBJ2-1; D is possibly TRBD2 (5 bases). Per the germline V gene, CDR1 is MDHEN and CDR2 is SYDVKM. V gave up 1 base and J gave up 2 bases, with 6 bases separating them. This CDR3 contains 14 residues. CDR3 in amino acids: CASSLSLAYNEQFF. The DNA of the CDR3 is TGTGCCAGCAGTTTATCACTAGCCTACAATGAGCAGTTCTTC.

This rearrangement joins TRBV10-2 to TRBJ1-2; TRBD1 is a possible D gene (6 bases). V was shortened by 2 bases and J by 6 bases, with 16 bases between the two germline ends. Germline V gene lookup returns CDR1 WSHSY and CDR2 SAAADI. This CDR3 is 15 amino acids long. The CDR3 region has the DNA TGCGCCAGCAGTGAGAGGGGGTGGCAGGGTAATGGCTACACCTTC. Amino acid sequence: CASSERGWQGNGYTF.

This chain joins TRBV7-2 and TRBJ1-6, with 7 bases that match TRBD1. The trim removed 3 bases at V and 10 bases at J, leaving 3 bases unmatched. Per germline, CDR1 SGHTA and CDR2 FQGNSA. The CDR3 is made up of 13 amino acids. The CDR3 sequence: CASSFDRASPLHF. CDR3 bases: TGTGCCAGCAGCTTTGACAGGGCATCACCCCTCCACTTT.

The chain uses TRBV23-1 and TRBJ2-5; TRBD1 aligns across 7 bases. TRBV23-1 is identified as an open reading frame with a role that is uncertain. The ends lost 8 bases at V and 3 bases at J; junction bases unmatched: 15. The CDR3 is made up of 16 amino acids. The CDR3 nucleotides read TGCGCCAGCCCGCGGCCTACGACAGGGACAAAAGAGACCCAGTACTTC. Translated, it gives CASPRPTTGTKETQYF.

In this sample, this clone turned up a few times. The chain employs TRBV5-5 and TRBJ2-5; 11 nucleotides agree with TRBD2. The CDR3 has 16 amino acids. Per germline, CDR1 SGHKS and CDR2 YYEKEE (reference sequence). The trim removed 0 bases at V and 1 base at J, leaving 2 bases unmatched. In DNA, the CDR3 is TGTGCCAGCAGCTTGGAGGGACTAGCGGTCCAAGAGACCCAGTACTTC. It is translated as CASSLEGLAVQETQYF.

This chain links TRBV30 with TRBJ2-7; D might be TRBD2 (6 bases). V was cut by 0 bases and J by 0 bases, with 12 bases left in between. The CDR3 contains 15 residues. CDR1 is GTSNPN, CDR2 SVGIG, per germline (reference sequence). CDR3 amino acids: CAWSVGSGVSYEQYF. The CDR3 nucleotides are TGTGCCTGGAGTGTGGGTAGCGGTGTCTCCTACGAGCAGTACTTC.

V is TRBV3-1 (or the pseudogene TRBV3-2) and J is TRBJ1-2; 8 nucleotides line up with TRBD1. CDR3 length: 18 residues. Germline loops: CDR1 LGHDT, CDR2 YNNKEL (reference sequence). The junction had 14 bases not matched to a gene; V was cut back by 0 bases and J by 5 bases. The CDR3 DNA follows: TGTGCCAGCAGCCAAGATATGGGGACAGGCCTCCGGAATTATGGCTACACCTTC. Translating gives CASSQDMGTGLRNYGYTF.

CDR3 coding DNA: TGTGCCAGCGCCCATGGGCAACGGATCTCTGGAAACACCATATATTTT. Its protein is CASAHGQRISGNTIYF. The chain carries TRBV28 and TRBJ1-3; D gene unclear. Germline CDR1 MDHEN, CDR2 SYDVKM. The length of the CDR3 is 16 residues. The ends were cut back, 8 bases at V and 0 bases at J, with 17 bases in the middle. The variable domain in full, completed from reference TRBV28 and TRBJ1-3, reads DVKVTQSSRYLVKRTGEKVFLECVQDMDHENMFWYRQDPGLGLRLIYFSYDVKMKEKGDIPEGYSVSREKKERFSLILESASTNQTSMYLCASAHGQRISGNTIYFGEGSWLTVV.

This clone was seen just once. The V call is TRBV2, the J call TRBJ1-2; 9 bases agree with TRBD1. Looked up from germline, CDR1 is SNHLY and CDR2 is FYNNEI. The CDR3 runs 13 residues. Trimming removed 7 bases from V and 4 bases from J; junction bases left unmatched: 4. DNA of the CDR3: TGTGCCAGCAACAGGGGGCAAGGCTATGGCTACACCTTC. Translation gives CASNRGQGYGYTF.

In its sample, this clone was seen many times. V usage is TRBV7-9 and J usage is TRBJ2-1; TRBD1 might be the D (6 bases). This CDR3 is 14 amino acids long. From germline, CDR1 is SEHNR and CDR2 FQNEAQ (reference sequence). The germline V and J ends were trimmed by 1 base and 10 bases, with 14 bases remaining between them. In nucleotides, the CDR3 is TGTGCCAGCAGCTTAGAGGGGGTACTCTGGGAGCAGTTCTTC. Protein sequence: CASSLEGVLWEQFF.

V and J are TRBV25-1 and TRBJ1-2, with unresolved D. V lost 2 bases and J 4 bases, leaving 11 bases between the germline ends. This CDR3 contains 14 residues. The germline V gene encodes CDR1 MGHDK and CDR2 SYGVNS. The CDR3 loop is CASSEDRYLYGYTF. For the CDR3, the DNA is TGTGCCAGCAGTGAAGATAGATATCTCTATGGCTACACCTTC.